This T cell receptor (beta chain) originates from a study of identical twins. Broader study findings: Fewer insertions characterized abundant cord blood beta clonotypes, whereas memory repertoires showed none. Among monozygotic twins, out-of-frame TCR alpha sharing exceeded what models predicted.

With 4 bases removed from V and 9 bases from J, the gap between germline ends came to 23 bases. CDR1 and CDR2 from the germline V gene are SGHRS and YFSETQ. CDR3 length: 16 amino acids. This clonotype came up many times. What it binds is not known. From the 5' RACE reads, TCRdb called clonotypes with MiXCR, one entry per CDR3 protein. In the table there are 150,000 or so distinct CDR3 sequences, roughly 3.3% of which are singletons. This clonotype was sampled from a man aged 18 to 30 in good health. The sample was memory T cells sorted from blood. V usage is TRBV5-1 and J usage is TRBJ2-1; a possible D gene is TRBD2 (7 bases). CDR3 sequence: CASSLGRLAEGGEQFF. For the CDR3, the DNA is TGCGCCAGCAGCCTGGGCCGCCTAGCGGAGGGGGGTGAGCAGTTCTTC.